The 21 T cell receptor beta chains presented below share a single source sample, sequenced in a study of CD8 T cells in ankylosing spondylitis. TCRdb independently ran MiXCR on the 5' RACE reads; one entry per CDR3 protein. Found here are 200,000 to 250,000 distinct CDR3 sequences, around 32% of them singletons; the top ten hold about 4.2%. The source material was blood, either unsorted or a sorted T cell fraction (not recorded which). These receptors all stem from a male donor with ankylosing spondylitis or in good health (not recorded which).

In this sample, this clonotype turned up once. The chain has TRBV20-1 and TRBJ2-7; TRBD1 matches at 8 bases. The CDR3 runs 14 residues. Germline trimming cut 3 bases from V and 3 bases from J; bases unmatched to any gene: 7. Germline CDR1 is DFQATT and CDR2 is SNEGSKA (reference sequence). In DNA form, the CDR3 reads TGCAGTGCTAGCGCTGTCGGACAGGGCTACGAGCAGTACTTC. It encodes CSASAVGQGYEQYF.

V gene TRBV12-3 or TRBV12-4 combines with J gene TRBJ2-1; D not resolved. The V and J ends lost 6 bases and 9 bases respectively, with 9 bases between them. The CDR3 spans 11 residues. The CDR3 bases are TGTGCCAGCAGCCCATCCTTTGAGCAGTTCTTC. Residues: CASSPSFEQFF.

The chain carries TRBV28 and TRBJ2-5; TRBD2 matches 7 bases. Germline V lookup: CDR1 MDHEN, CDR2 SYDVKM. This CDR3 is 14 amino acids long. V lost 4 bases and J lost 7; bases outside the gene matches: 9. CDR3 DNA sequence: TGTGCCAGCAGTTCACGCGGACTAGTAGGGACCCAGTACTTC. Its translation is CASSSRGLVGTQYF.

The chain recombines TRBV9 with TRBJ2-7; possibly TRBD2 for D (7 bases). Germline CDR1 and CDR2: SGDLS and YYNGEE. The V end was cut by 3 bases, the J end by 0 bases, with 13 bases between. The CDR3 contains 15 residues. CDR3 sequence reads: CASSEGGGLSYEQYF. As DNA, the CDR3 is TGTGCCAGCAGCGAGGGGGGGGGCCTCTCCTACGAGCAGTACTTC.

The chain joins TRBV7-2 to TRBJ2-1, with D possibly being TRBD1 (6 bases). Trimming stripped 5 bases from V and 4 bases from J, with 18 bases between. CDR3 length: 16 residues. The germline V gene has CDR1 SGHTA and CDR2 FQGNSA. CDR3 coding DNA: TGTGCCAGCAGCCATTACGGGACATCCGATTACAATGAGCAGTTCTTC. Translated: CASSHYGTSDYNEQFF. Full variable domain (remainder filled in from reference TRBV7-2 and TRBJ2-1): GAGVSQSPSNKVTEKGKDVELRCDPISGHTALYWYRQSLGQGLEFLIYFQGNSAPDKSGLPSDRFSAERTGGSVSTLTIQRTQQEDSAVYLCASSHYGTSDYNEQFFGPGTRLTVL.

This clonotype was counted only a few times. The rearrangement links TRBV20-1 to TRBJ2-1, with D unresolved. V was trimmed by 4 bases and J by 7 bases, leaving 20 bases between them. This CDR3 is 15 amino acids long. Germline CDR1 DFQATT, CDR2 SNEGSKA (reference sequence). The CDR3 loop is CSAMARERVFNEQFF. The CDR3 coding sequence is TGCAGTGCTATGGCTCGAGAAAGGGTGTTTAATGAGCAGTTCTTC.

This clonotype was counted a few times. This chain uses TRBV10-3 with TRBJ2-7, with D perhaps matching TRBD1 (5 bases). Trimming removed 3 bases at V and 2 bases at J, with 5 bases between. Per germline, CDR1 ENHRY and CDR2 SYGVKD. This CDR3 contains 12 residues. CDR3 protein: CAISDRAYEQYF. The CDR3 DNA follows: TGTGCCATCAGTGACAGGGCCTACGAGCAGTACTTC.

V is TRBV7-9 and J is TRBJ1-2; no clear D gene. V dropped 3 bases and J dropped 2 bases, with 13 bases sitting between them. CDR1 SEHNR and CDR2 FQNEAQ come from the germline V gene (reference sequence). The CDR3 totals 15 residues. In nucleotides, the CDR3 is TGTGCCAGCAGCTTCAGTGGCATACAGAACTATGGCTACACCTTC. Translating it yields CASSFSGIQNYGYTF.

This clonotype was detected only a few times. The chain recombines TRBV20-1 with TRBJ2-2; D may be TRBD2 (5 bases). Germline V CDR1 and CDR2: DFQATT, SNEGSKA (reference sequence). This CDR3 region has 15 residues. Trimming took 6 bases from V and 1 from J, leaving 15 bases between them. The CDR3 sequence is CSARRRTQNTGELFF. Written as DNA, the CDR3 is TGCAGTGCAAGAAGGAGGACTCAGAACACCGGGGAGCTGTTTTTT.

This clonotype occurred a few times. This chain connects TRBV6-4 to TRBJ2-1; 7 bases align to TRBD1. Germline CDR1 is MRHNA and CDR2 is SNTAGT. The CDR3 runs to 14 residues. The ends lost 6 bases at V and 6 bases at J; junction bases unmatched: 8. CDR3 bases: TGTGCCAGCAGCCCCGGGACAGACCCCAATGAGCAGTTCTTC. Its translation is CASSPGTDPNEQFF.

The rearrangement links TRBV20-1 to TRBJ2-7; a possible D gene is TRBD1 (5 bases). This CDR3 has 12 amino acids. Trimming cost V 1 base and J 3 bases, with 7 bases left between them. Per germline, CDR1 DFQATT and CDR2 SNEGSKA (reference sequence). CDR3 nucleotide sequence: TGCAGTGCTAGAGGACAGAACTACGAGCAGTACTTC. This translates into CSARGQNYEQYF.

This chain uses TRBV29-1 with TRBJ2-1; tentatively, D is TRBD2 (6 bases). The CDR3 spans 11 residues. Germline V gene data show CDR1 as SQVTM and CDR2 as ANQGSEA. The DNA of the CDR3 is TGCATAGTGAGCGTACCGCGGGGGCAGTTCTTC. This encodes CIVSVPRGQFF.

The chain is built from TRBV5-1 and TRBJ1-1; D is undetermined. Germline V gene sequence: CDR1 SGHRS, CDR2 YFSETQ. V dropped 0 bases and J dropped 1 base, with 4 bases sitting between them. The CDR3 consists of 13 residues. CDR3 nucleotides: TGCGCCAGCAGCTTGGTTCCGAACACTGAAGCTTTCTTT. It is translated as CASSLVPNTEAFF.

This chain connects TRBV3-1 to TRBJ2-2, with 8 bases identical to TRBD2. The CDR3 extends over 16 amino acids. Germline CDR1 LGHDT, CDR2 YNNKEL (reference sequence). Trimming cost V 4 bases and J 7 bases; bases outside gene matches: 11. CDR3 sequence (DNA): TGTGCCAGCAGCCTCGGTAGCGGGGTGTACGGCGGGGAGCTGTTTTTT. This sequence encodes CASSLGSGVYGGELFF.

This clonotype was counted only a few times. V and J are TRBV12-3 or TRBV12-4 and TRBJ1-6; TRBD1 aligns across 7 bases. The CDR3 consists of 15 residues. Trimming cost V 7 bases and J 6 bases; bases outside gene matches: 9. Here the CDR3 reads CASTPEGGSNSPLHF. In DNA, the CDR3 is TGTGCCAGCACCCCGGAAGGGGGCAGTAATTCACCCCTCCACTTT.

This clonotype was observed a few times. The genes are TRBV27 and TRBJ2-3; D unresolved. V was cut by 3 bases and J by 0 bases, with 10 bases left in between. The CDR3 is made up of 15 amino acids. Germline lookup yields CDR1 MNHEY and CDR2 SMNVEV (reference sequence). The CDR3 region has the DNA TGTGCCAGCAGTTTTCTGTTTACTAGCACAGATACGCAGTATTTT. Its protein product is CASSFLFTSTDTQYF.

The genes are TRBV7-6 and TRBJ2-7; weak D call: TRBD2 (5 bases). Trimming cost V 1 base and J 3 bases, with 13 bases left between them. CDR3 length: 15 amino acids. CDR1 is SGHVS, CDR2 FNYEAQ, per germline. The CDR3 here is CASSLEASPYYEQYF. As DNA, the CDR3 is TGTGCCAGCAGCTTAGAGGCTAGCCCCTACTACGAGCAGTACTTC.

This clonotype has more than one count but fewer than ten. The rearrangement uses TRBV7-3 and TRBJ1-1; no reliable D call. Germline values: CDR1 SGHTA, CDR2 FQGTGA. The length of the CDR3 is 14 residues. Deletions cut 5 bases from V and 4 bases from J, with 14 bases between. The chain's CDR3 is CASSPSSGSTEAFF. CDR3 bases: TGTGCCAGCAGCCCCTCGTCGGGAAGCACTGAAGCTTTCTTT. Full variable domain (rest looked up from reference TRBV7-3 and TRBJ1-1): GAGVSQTPSNKVTEKGKYVELRCDPISGHTALYWYRQSLGQGPEFLIYFQGTGAADDSGLPNDRFFAVRPEGSVSTLKIQRTERGDSAVYLCASSPSSGSTEAFFGQGTRLTVV.

The CDR3 nucleotides read TGTGCCAGCGGACAGGGGTACTCTGGAAACACCATATATTTT. Translated, it gives CASGQGYSGNTIYF. V usage is TRBV7-6 and J usage is TRBJ1-3; 9 bases are shared with TRBD1. This CDR3 contains 14 residues. CDR1 SGHVS and CDR2 FNYEAQ come from the germline V gene. V lost 8 bases to trimming and J lost 0 bases; unmatched junction nucleotides: 2.

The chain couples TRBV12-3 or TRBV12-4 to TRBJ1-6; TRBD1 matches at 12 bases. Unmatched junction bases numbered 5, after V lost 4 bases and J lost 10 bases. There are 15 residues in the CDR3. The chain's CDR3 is CASSWGTGGGSPLHF. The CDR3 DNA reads TGTGCCAGCAGTTGGGGGACAGGGGGCGGCTCACCCCTCCACTTT.

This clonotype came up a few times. This CDR3 reads CASKDRAYEQYF. DNA of the CDR3: TGTGCCAGCAAGGACAGGGCCTACGAGCAGTACTTC. The V call is TRBV12-3 or TRBV12-4, the J call TRBJ2-7, with 8 bases aligning to TRBD1. With V trimmed by 7 bases and J by 2 bases, 1 base remained unmatched. The CDR3 runs to 12 residues.